The clone carrying this T cell receptor (beta chain) was counted a single time. What it binds is not known. This sample was taken from a study of cytomegalovirus exposure and HLA in healthy donors. General study results and limits: The authors confirmed in vitro that three CMV-associated chains were specific for CMV antigens. Researchers reported in a later analysis that a missense DCLRE1C variant was tied to TCR beta V- and J-gene trimming.

V shed 0 bases and J shed 11 bases, with 10 bases lying between them. The CDR3 runs 12 residues. Germline lookup yields CDR1 SGHVS and CDR2 FQNEAQ. 60 Vbeta and 13 Jbeta primers were used in PCR. The method was immunoSEQ multiplex PCR; TCRdb's version includes in-frame clones alone and lacks a portion of them. Among some 120,000 clones listed, 80% were seen once. This receptor was obtained from a man aged 35 to 55 in good health and CMV-seronegative. This sequence joins TRBV7-8 and TRBJ1-2, with D possibly TRBD1 on 6 matching bases. What was sequenced was PBMCs. The CDR3 here is CASSLAGQIYTF. The CDR3 bases are TGTGCCAGCAGCTTAGCAGGACAGATTTACACCTTC. The whole variable domain, remainder taken from reference TRBV7-8 and TRBJ1-2, is GAGVSQSPRYKVAKRGQDVALRCDPISGHVSLFWYQQALGQGPEFLTYFQNEAQLDKSGLPSDRFFAERPEGSVSTLKIQRTQQEDSAVYLCASSLAGQIYTFGSGTRLTVV.